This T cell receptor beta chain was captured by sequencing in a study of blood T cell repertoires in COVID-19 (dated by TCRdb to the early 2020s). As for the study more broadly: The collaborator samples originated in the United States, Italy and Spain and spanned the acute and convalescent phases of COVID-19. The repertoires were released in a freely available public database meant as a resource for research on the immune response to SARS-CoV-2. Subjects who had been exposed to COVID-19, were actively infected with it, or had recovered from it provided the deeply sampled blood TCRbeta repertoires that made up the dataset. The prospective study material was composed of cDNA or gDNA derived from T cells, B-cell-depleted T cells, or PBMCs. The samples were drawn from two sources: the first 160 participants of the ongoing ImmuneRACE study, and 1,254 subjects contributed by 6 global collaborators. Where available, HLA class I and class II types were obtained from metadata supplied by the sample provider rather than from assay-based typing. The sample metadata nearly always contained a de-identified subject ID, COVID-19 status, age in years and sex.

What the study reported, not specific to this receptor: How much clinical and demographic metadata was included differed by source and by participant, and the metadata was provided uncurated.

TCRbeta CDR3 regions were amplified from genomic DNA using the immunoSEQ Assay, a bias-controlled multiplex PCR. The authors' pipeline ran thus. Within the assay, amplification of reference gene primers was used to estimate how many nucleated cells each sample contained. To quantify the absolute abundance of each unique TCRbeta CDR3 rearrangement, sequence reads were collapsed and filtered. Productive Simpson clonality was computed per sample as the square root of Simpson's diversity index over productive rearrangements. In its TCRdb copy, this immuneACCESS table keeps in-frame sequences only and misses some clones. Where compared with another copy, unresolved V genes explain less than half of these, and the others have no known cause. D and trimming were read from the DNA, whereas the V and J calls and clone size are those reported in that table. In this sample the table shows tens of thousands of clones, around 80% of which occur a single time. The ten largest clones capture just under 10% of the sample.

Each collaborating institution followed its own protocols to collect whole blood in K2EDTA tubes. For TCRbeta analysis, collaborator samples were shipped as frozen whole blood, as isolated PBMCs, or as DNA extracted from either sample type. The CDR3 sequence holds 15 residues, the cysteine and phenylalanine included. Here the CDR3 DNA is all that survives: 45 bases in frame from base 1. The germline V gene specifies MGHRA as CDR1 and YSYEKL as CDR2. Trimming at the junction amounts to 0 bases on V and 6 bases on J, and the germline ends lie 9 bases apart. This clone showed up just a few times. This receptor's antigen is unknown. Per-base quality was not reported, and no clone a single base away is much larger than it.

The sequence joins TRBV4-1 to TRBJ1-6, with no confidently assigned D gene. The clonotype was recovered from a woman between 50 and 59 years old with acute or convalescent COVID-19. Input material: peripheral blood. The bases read TGCGCCAGCAGCCAAGAGAACACCTTTAATTCACCCCTCCACTTT. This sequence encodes CASSQENTFNSPLHF.